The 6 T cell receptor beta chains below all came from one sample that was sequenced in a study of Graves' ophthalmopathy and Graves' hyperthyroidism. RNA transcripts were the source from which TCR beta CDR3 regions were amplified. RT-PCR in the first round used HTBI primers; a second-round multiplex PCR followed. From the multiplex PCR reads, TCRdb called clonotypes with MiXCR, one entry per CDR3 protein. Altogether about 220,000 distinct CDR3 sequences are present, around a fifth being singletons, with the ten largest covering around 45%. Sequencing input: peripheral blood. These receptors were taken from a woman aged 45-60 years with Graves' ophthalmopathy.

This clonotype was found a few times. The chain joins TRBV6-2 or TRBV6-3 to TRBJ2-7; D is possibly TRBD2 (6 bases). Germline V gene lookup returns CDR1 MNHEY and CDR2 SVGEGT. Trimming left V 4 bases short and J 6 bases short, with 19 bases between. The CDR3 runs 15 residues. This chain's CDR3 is CASSSDPAGKAEQYF. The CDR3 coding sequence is TGTGCCAGCAGTTCCGACCCGGCGGGAAAGGCCGAGCAGTACTTC.

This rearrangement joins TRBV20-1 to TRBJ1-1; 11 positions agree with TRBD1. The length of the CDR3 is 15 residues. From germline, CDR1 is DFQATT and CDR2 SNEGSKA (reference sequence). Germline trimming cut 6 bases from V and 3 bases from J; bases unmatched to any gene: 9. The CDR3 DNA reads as TGCAGTGCAAAAACCGGGACAGGGGGTTACACTGAAGCTTTCTTT. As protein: CSAKTGTGGYTEAFF.

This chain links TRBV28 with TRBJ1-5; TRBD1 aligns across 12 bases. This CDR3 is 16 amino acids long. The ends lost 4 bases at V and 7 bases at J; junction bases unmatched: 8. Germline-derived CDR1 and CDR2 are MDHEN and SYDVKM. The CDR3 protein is CASSWGTGGAKQPQHF. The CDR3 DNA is TGTGCCAGCAGTTGGGGGACAGGGGGCGCGAAACAGCCCCAGCATTTT.

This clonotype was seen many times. The CDR3 protein is CSALSGTGLYEQYF. The CDR3 DNA sequence: TGCAGTGCTCTAAGTGGCACAGGGTTGTACGAGCAGTACTTC. The chain has TRBV20-1 and TRBJ2-7, with a tentative D call TRBD1 (6 bases). Germline lookup yields CDR1 DFQATT and CDR2 SNEGSKA (reference sequence). The CDR3 loop spans 14 amino acids. The V gene lost 5 bases and the J gene lost 4 bases, with 18 bases spanning the gap.

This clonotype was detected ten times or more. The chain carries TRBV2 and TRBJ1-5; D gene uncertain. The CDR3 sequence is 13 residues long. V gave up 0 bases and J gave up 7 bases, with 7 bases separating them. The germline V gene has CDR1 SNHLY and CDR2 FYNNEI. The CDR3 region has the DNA TGTGCCAGCAGTGAAGCGCAGGTACAGCCCCAGCATTTT. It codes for CASSEAQVQPQHF.

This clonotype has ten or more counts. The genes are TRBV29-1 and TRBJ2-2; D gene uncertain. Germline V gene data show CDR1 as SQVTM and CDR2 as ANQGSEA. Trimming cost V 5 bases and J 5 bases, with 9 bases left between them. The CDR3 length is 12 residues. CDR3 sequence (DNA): TGCAGCGTTCTCAGGTCAACCGGGGAGCTGTTTTTT. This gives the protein CSVLRSTGELFF.